The present T cell receptor (beta chain) was sequenced within a study of Tregs in tolerant kidney transplant recipients. Study background: The nonmyeloablative bone marrow transplants came from related graft donors, with transient mixed chimerism. Study-wide findings and caveats: For some patients, primers changed over time, blocking nucleotide-level comparison. Biological reproducibility was not directly addressed, but technical replication error appeared minimal. Activated donor B cell expansion appeared to reveal the most relevant donor-specific TCRbeta repertoire.

The germline V gene encodes CDR1 SSHAT and CDR2 FNYEAQ (reference sequence). CDR3 size: 16 residues. The ends lost 5 bases at V and 7 bases at J; junction bases unmatched: 6. Profiling relied on immunoSEQ multiplex PCR, and the TCRdb table lists in-frame clones only, not all of them. The sample has about 66,000 clones; 92% are singletons. Of note for this clone: Its antigen remains unidentified.

The receptor was derived from a human donor who received a combined kidney and bone marrow transplant. The sequencing here drew on CD8+ T cells from blood, taken before the transplant. V and J are TRBV7-7 and TRBJ2-1; TRBD2 matches 15 bases. CDR3 sequence: CASSRTSGRAENEQFF. The CDR3 nucleotides read TGTGCCAGCAGCCGGACTAGCGGGAGGGCCGAGAATGAGCAGTTCTTC.